A single sample is the source of the 12 T cell receptor beta chains below, sequenced in a study of cytomegalovirus exposure and HLA in healthy donors. The PCR ran on 60 Vbeta and 13 Jbeta primers. Using immunoSEQ multiplex PCR, the repertoire was profiled, and TCRdb retains in-frame clones only, with some absent. Seen here are roughly 180,000 clones, approximately 9.5% observed once, and the top ten hold approximately 1.5%. The sequencing sample was made of PBMCs. These receptors were taken from a woman aged 25 to 39 in good health and CMV-seropositive.

The sample holds a few counts of this clone. Here the CDR3 reads CAITDGGRYNEQFF. As DNA, the CDR3 is TGTGCCATTACCGACGGAGGACGTTACAATGAGCAGTTCTTC. This sequence joins TRBV7-9 and TRBJ2-1; perhaps TRBD2 as D (5 bases). The germline V gene encodes CDR1 SEHNR and CDR2 FQNEAQ (reference sequence). The CDR3 has 14 residues. Trimming removed 10 bases at V and 4 bases at J, with 17 bases between. Full variable domain (missing parts from reference TRBV7-9 and TRBJ2-1): DTGVSQNPRHKITKRGQNVTFRCDPISEHNRLYWYRQTLGQGPEFLTYFQNEAQLEKSRLLSDRFSAERPKGSFSTLEIQRTEQGDSAMYLCAITDGGRYNEQFFGPGTRLTVL.

This chain joins TRBV6-6 and TRBJ1-1; weak D call: TRBD1 (6 bases). CDR1 is MNHNY, CDR2 SVGAGI, per germline (reference sequence). This CDR3 comprises 16 residues. Trimming removed 6 bases at V and 0 bases at J, with 17 bases between. In DNA form, the CDR3 reads TGTGCCAGCAGCCTCCGGACAGCCCACATGAACACTGAAGCTTTCTTT. The encoded protein is CASSLRTAHMNTEAFF.

This chain connects TRBV5-5 to TRBJ2-2, with a possible D match to TRBD2 (6 bases). Between the trimmed V and J ends, which lost 6 bases and 5 bases, there was a span of 11 bases. CDR1 is SGHKS and CDR2 is YYEKEE in the germline V gene (reference sequence). This CDR3 has 13 residues. DNA for the CDR3: TGTGCCAGCACTCCGGAGGGGACCGGGGAGCTGTTTTTT. It is translated as CASTPEGTGELFF.

The chain links TRBV9 to TRBJ2-7; TRBD2 matches at 10 bases. Unmatched junction bases numbered 4, after V lost 0 bases and J lost 4 bases. The CDR3 runs to 15 residues. Germline assignment: CDR1 SGDLS and CDR2 YYNGEE. The CDR3 protein is CASSVDPGLAYEQYF. CDR3 bases: TGTGCCAGCAGCGTAGACCCGGGACTAGCGTACGAGCAGTACTTC.

The J gene is TRBJ2-5, the V gene TRBV5-1; 8 bases agree with TRBD1. Germline CDR1 is SGHRS and CDR2 is YFSETQ. Trimming cost V 3 bases and J 4 bases; bases outside gene matches: 5. The CDR3 contains 14 residues. The CDR3: CASSSTGQGETQYF. As DNA, the CDR3 is TGCGCCAGCAGCTCCACTGGACAGGGAGAGACCCAGTACTTC. Full variable domain (rest looked up from reference TRBV5-1 and TRBJ2-5): KAGVTQTPRYLIKTRGQQVTLSCSPISGHRSVSWYQQTPGQGLQFLFEYFSETQRNKGNFPGRFSGRQFSNSRSEMNVSTLELGDSALYLCASSSTGQGETQYFGPGTRLLVL.

The rearrangement uses TRBV4-1 and TRBJ2-7; 7 positions agree with TRBD2. CDR3 length: 17 amino acids. V shed 4 bases, J shed 5 bases, and the junction held 17 bases outside the gene matches. Germline-derived CDR1 and CDR2 are MGHRA and YSYEKL. DNA for the CDR3: TGCGCCAGCAGCCCTGGAGTCGTTTCGGGGGGTGCGAACGAGCAGTACTTC. Amino acid sequence: CASSPGVVSGGANEQYF.

There are a few counts of this clone. The chain has TRBV7-2 and TRBJ2-1, with 11 bases matching TRBD2. This CDR3 spans 17 amino acids. The germline V gene encodes CDR1 SGHTA and CDR2 FQGNSA. After removal of 0 bases from V and 4 bases from J, the junction contained 5 bases not matched to a gene. CDR3 nucleotide sequence: TGTGCCAGCAGCTTAGCAGGTAGCGGGAGGGGGTACAATGAGCAGTTCTTC. Translated: CASSLAGSGRGYNEQFF.

The chain links TRBV5-1 to TRBJ2-5; 7 nucleotides agree with TRBD1. V gave up 4 bases and J gave up 2 bases; unmatched junction bases: 8. This CDR3 is built from 15 residues. Germline CDR1 reads SGHRS; CDR2 reads YFSETQ. The CDR3 DNA sequence: TGCGCCAGCAGCGCCGCCCCGGGACAGCAAGAGACCCAGTACTTC. Translation gives CASSAAPGQQETQYF.

The chain joins TRBV10-3 to TRBJ2-2, with 7 bases fitting TRBD1. This CDR3 has 15 amino acids. The germline V gene has CDR1 ENHRY and CDR2 SYGVKD. V trimming: 2 bases; J trimming: 6 bases; junction bases outside the gene matches: 6. The CDR3 protein is CAISERQGAAGELFF. The CDR3 coding sequence is TGTGCCATCAGTGAGAGACAGGGTGCGGCCGGGGAGCTGTTTTTT.

The chain combines TRBV11-2 with TRBJ1-4; no firm D call. CDR1 and CDR2 (germline): SGHAT, FQNNGV. The CDR3 is 15 amino acids. V was pared by 1 base and J by 4 bases, with 10 bases between. The CDR3 region is CASSLVGGNNEKLFF. In nucleotides, the CDR3 is TGTGCCAGCAGCTTAGTTGGCGGAAATAATGAAAAACTGTTTTTT.

The rearrangement links TRBV7-8 to TRBJ2-7; 11 bases fit TRBD2. Trimming took 2 bases from V and 3 from J; bases not matched to a gene: 0. This CDR3 is built from 14 residues. Germline V gives CDR1 SGHVS, CDR2 FQNEAQ. The CDR3 loop reads CASSLTSGSYEQYF. The CDR3 DNA is TGTGCCAGCAGCTTAACTAGCGGGAGCTACGAGCAGTACTTC.

This clone occurred a few times. The genes are TRBV27 and TRBJ2-7, with D perhaps matching TRBD1 (6 bases). Germline-derived CDR1 and CDR2 are MNHEY and SMNVEV (reference sequence). V was clipped by 6 bases and J by 4 bases, with 16 bases between them. The CDR3 is 14 residues long. CDR3 in amino acids: CASSRTAKIYEQYF. The CDR3 region has the DNA TGTGCCAGCAGCAGGACAGCAAAGATTTACGAGCAGTACTTC.